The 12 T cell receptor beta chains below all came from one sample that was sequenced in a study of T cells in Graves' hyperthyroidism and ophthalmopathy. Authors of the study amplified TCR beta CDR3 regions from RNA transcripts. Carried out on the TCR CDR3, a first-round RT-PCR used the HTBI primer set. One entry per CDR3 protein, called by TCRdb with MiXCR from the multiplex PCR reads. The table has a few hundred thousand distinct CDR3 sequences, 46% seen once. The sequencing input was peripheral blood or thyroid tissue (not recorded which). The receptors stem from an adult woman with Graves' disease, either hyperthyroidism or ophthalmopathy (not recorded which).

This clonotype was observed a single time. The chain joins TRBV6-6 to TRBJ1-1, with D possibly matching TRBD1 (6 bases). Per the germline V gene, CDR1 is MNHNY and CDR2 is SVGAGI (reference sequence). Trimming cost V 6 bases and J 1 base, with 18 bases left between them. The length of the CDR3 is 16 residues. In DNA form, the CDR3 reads TGTGCCAGCAGCAGGGGTAGGAGAGACTGGAACACTGAAGCTTTCTTT. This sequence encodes CASSRGRRDWNTEAFF.

CDR3 amino acids: CSAEIGGRETQYF. CDR3 sequence (DNA): TGCAGCGCCGAGATAGGGGGCAGAGAGACCCAGTACTTC. V is TRBV29-1 and J is TRBJ2-5; 7 bases agree with TRBD1. This CDR3 has 13 amino acids. V lost 7 bases, J lost 4 bases, and 9 bases stayed unmatched. Looked up from germline, CDR1 is SQVTM and CDR2 is ANQGSEA. Using reference TRBV29-1 and TRBJ2-5 for the parts outside the CDR3, the full variable domain is SAVISQKPSRDICQRGTSLTIQCQVDSQVTMMFWYRQQPGQSLTLIATANQGSEATYESGFVIDKFPISRPNLTFSTLTVSNMSPEDSSIYLCSAEIGGRETQYFGPGTRLLVL.

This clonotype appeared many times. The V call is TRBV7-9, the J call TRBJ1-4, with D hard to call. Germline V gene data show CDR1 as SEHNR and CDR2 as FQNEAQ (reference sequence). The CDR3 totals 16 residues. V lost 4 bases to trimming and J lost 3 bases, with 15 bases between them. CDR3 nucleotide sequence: TGTGCCAGCAGCTCCCGCGCAGCCGGGGCTAATGAAAAACTGTTTTTT. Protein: CASSSRAAGANEKLFF.

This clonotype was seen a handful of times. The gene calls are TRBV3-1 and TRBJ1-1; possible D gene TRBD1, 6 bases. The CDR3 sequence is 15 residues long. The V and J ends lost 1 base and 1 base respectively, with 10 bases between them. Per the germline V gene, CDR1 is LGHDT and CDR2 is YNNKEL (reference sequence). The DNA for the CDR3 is TGTGCCAGCAGCCAAGTAGGCAGGGGGAACACTGAAGCTTTCTTT. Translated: CASSQVGRGNTEAFF.

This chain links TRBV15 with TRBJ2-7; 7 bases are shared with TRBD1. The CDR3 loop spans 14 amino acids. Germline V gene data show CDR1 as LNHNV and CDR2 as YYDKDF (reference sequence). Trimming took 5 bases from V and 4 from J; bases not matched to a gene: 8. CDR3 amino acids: CATSAPGTEYEQYF. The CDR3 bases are TGTGCCACCAGCGCTCCCGGGACAGAGTACGAGCAGTACTTC.

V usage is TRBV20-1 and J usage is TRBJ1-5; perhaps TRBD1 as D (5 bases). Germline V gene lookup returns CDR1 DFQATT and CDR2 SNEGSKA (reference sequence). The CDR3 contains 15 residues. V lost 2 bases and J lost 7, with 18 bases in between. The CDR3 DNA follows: TGCAGTGCTAGACCTAGTAGGGGTTCGGTACAGCCCCAGCATTTT. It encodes CSARPSRGSVQPQHF.

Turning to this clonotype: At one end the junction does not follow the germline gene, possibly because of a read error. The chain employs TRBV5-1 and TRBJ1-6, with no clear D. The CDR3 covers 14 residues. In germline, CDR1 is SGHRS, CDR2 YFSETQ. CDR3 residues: CASSLGGLNSPLHF. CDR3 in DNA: TGTGCCAGCAGCTTAGGAGGGCTGAATTCACCCCTCCACTTT.

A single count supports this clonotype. Here the CDR3 DNA reads TGTGCCAGCAGACGGAGCGGGCAGGACTACGAGCAGTACTTC. This sequence encodes CASRRSGQDYEQYF. This sequence joins TRBV2 and TRBJ2-7, with D perhaps matching TRBD2 (6 bases). Trimming removed 6 bases from V and 3 bases from J, with 15 bases in between. Germline CDR1 and CDR2: SNHLY and FYNNEI. The CDR3 loop spans 14 amino acids.

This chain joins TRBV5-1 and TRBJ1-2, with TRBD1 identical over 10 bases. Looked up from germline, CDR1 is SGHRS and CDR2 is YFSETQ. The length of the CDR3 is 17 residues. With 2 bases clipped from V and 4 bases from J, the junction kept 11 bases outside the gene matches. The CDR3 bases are TGCGCCAGCAGCTTTGGGGGCGGCGACAGGGGGCTCTATGGCTACACCTTC. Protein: CASSFGGGDRGLYGYTF.

CDR3 protein: CASSDRDRSSGANVLTF. Written as DNA, the CDR3 is TGTGCCAGCAGTGACCGGGACAGAAGCTCTGGGGCCAACGTCCTGACTTTC. The V call is TRBV2, the J call TRBJ2-6; 7 nucleotides agree with TRBD1. The junction had 5 bases not matched to a gene; V was cut back by 3 bases and J by 0 bases. Germline CDR1 reads SNHLY; CDR2 reads FYNNEI. This CDR3 spans 17 amino acids.

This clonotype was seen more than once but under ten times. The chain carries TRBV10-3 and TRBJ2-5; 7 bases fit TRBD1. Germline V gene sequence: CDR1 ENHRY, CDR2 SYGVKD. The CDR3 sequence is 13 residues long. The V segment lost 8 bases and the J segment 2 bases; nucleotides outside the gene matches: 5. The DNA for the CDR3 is TGTGCCATCGGGCAGGGGGAGCAAGAGACCCAGTACTTC. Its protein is CAIGQGEQETQYF.

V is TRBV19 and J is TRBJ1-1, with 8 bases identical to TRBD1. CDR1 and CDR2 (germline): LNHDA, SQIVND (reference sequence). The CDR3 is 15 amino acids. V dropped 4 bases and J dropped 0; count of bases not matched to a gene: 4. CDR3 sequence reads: CASSKSTGVNTEAFF. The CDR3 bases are TGTGCCAGTAGTAAATCGACAGGGGTGAACACTGAAGCTTTCTTT. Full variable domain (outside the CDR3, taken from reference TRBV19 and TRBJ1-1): DGGITQSPKYLFRKEGQNVTLSCEQNLNHDAMYWYRQDPGQGLRLIYYSQIVNDFQKGDIAEGYSVSREKKESFPLTVTSAQKNPTAFYLCASSKSTGVNTEAFFGQGTRLTVV.